A single sample is the source of the 32 T cell receptor beta chains below, sequenced in a study of CD8+CD57+ T cells in acquired aplastic anemia. TCR beta VDJ and CDR3 were profiled, and genomic DNA was the template. TCRdb used MiXCR to reprocess the reads, holding one entry per CDR3 protein. The data show some 410,000 distinct CDR3 sequences, roughly 64% seen once. Material for sequencing was sorted CD4+, CD8+, or CD8+CD57+ T cells (not recorded which) from PBMCs. These receptors all come from a human donor in good health, serving as a control.

This clonotype was detected ten times or more. The V call is TRBV20-1, the J call TRBJ2-7; TRBD1 aligns across 7 bases. From germline, CDR1 is DFQATT and CDR2 SNEGSKA (reference sequence). The CDR3 consists of 13 residues. With 7 bases clipped from V and 0 bases from J, the junction kept 6 bases outside the gene matches. For the CDR3, the DNA is TGCAGTGTTTCGACAGGGAGCTCCTACGAGCAGTACTTC. Translating it yields CSVSTGSSYEQYF.

Points on this clonotype: This is likely a read error, given that the CDR3 carries no conserved phenylalanine or tryptophan at its end. It is unclear where the CDR3 begins or ends on the DNA, so no DNA is shown, and the CDR3 is as TCRdb lists it. This CDR3 is CASSLGGAPRHGRARYL. The chain is built from TRBV11-2 and TRBJ2-5; the table assigns TRBD1, which was not confirmed against the DNA. The length of the CDR3 is 17 amino acids, counting both ends. Germline V gene sequence: CDR1 SGHAT, CDR2 FQNNGV.

The rearrangement uses TRBV12-5 and TRBJ1-6; D is perhaps TRBD1 (5 bases). This CDR3 contains 15 residues. Trimming removed 1 base at V and 4 bases at J, with 8 bases between. Germline V gene data show CDR1 as LGHNT and CDR2 as FRNRAP. CDR3: CASGLDRRYNSPLHF. The CDR3 coding sequence is TGTGCTAGTGGTTTGGACAGGAGATATAATTCACCCCTCCACTTT.

The rearrangement uses TRBV7-8 and TRBJ2-7, with 12 positions matching TRBD1. CDR1 and CDR2 from the germline V gene are SGHVS and FQNEAQ. The CDR3 is made up of 16 amino acids. V lost 5 bases and J lost 5; bases outside the gene matches: 10. The CDR3 DNA reads as TGTGCCAGCAGCGTAACCGGCGGGACAGGGGGCAACGAGCAGTACTTC. Encoded protein: CASSVTGGTGGNEQYF.

The chain uses TRBV7-9 and TRBJ2-5; D perhaps matches TRBD2 (7 bases). The CDR3 runs 16 residues. V dropped 1 base and J dropped 5 bases, with 17 bases sitting between them. CDR1 SEHNR and CDR2 FQNEAQ come from the germline V gene (reference sequence). CDR3 amino acids: CASSLEGGGPEETQYF. DNA of the CDR3: TGTGCCAGCAGCTTAGAGGGGGGGGGCCCCGAGGAGACCCAGTACTTC.

The V and J genes are TRBV7-2 and TRBJ1-4; 7 nucleotides agree with TRBD1. This CDR3 has 16 amino acids. After removal of 8 bases from V and 11 bases from J, the junction contained 20 bases not matched to a gene. CDR1 SGHTA and CDR2 FQGNSA come from the germline V gene. CDR3 in DNA: TGTGCCAGCTCCAACGAGGGGGCGTACACCGGGGAGAAACTGTTTTTT. It yields the protein CASSNEGAYTGEKLFF.

CDR3 DNA: TGTGCCAGCAGCTTAGAGATGGCGGGGGAGGGGTATGGCTACACCTTC. Translation: CASSLEMAGEGYGYTF. This chain joins TRBV7-4 and TRBJ1-2, with a tentative D call TRBD1 (5 bases). V was trimmed by 1 base and J by 5 bases, leaving 17 bases between them. The germline V gene encodes CDR1 SGHVT and CDR2 SQSDAQ. The CDR3 consists of 16 residues.

This clonotype was detected only a few times. The CDR3 sequence: CASSTGTGMTFF. As DNA, the CDR3 is TGTGCCAGCAGCACCGGGACAGGGATGACTTTCTTT. V usage is TRBV7-9 and J usage is TRBJ1-1; 9 bases agree with TRBD1. Germline trimming cut 5 bases from V and 12 bases from J; bases unmatched to any gene: 7. Germline loops: CDR1 SEHNR, CDR2 FQNEAQ (reference sequence). The CDR3 contains 12 residues.

This clonotype was recorded only once. V and J are TRBV7-9 and TRBJ2-7; 8 nucleotides line up with TRBD1. The germline CDR1 and CDR2 sequences are SEHNR and FQNEAQ (reference sequence). V was pared by 4 bases and J by 0 bases, with 5 bases of the junction left unmatched. The CDR3 extends over 15 amino acids. The CDR3: CASSSDREASYEQYF. Written as DNA, the CDR3 is TGTGCCAGCAGCTCGGACAGGGAGGCCTCCTACGAGCAGTACTTC.

The genes are TRBV7-8 and TRBJ2-7; a possible D gene is TRBD2 (5 bases). Per germline, CDR1 SGHVS and CDR2 FQNEAQ. With 5 bases removed from V and 9 bases from J, the gap between germline ends came to 26 bases. The CDR3 contains 16 residues. The DNA for the CDR3 is TGTGCCAGCAGCGACGTGTCCTCCGAGGACTGGCCCGGGCAGTACTTC. Amino acids: CASSDVSSEDWPGQYF.

The gene calls are TRBV6-6 and TRBJ1-4; a possible D gene is TRBD1 (5 bases). V was shortened by 2 bases and J by 1 base, with 8 bases between the two germline ends. The germline V gene encodes CDR1 MNHNY and CDR2 SVGAGI (reference sequence). There are 15 residues in the CDR3. The CDR3 DNA reads TGTGCCAGCAGTTACGATCAGGGAACTAATGAAAAACTGTTTTTT. Amino acids: CASSYDQGTNEKLFF.

This clonotype appeared a few times. Possible read error: a much larger clone is one base away. The V call is TRBV3-1, the J call TRBJ1-6, with D possibly TRBD1 on 5 matching bases. CDR3 length: 15 residues. Germline V gene sequence: CDR1 LGHDT, CDR2 YNNKEL (reference sequence). CDR3 amino acids: CASSLPGRSNSLLHF. CDR3 sequence (DNA): TGTGCCAGCAGCCTTCCGGGACGGTCTAATTCACTCCTCCACTTT.

DNA of the CDR3: TGTGCCAGCAGCGTCGGTCGGGACAGGGTCTACGAGCAGTACTTC. Translated: CASSVGRDRVYEQYF. The chain recombines TRBV5-6 with TRBJ2-7, with 9 positions matching TRBD1. CDR3 size: 15 residues. Germline CDR1 SGHDT, CDR2 YYEEEE. The ends lost 4 bases at V and 3 bases at J; junction bases unmatched: 8.

This clonotype was seen once. In nucleotides, the CDR3 is TGTGCCAGCAGCCCAGGGCAGGGAAAAGACTATCAGTACTTC. The encoded protein is CASSPGQGKDYQYF. The V and J genes are TRBV7-2 and TRBJ2-7; either TRBD1 or TRBD2 may supply D (5 bases each). The germline V gene encodes CDR1 SGHTA and CDR2 FQGNSA. This CDR3 has 14 amino acids. The V and J ends lost 5 bases and 10 bases respectively, with 21 bases between them. Variable domain in full (rest from reference TRBV7-2 and TRBJ2-7): GAGVSQSPSNKVTEKGKDVELRCDPISGHTALYWYRQSLGQGLEFLIYFQGNSAPDKSGLPSDRFSAERTGGSVSTLTIQRTQQEDSAVYLCASSPGQGKDYQYFGPGTRLTVT.

About this clonotype: Its ends do not fully match the called genes, so a read error is possible. CDR3 sequence reads: CASSGKDRAYGQAF. CDR3 DNA sequence: TGTGCCAGCAGTGGGAAAGACAGGGCATACGGGCAGGCCTTC. This chain connects TRBV10-3 to TRBJ1-2; 7 nucleotides line up with TRBD1. From germline, CDR1 is ENHRY and CDR2 SYGVKD. This CDR3 spans 14 amino acids.

A note on this clonotype: Since the CDR3 does not end with the conserved phenylalanine or tryptophan, this likely comes from a read error. No DNA is shown, since the ends of the CDR3 on it are uncertain; the CDR3 is the one TCRdb lists. The chain combines TRBV24-1 with TRBJ1-4. CDR1 is KGHDR and CDR2 is SFDVKD in the germline V gene. The CDR3 has 16 residues if both end residues are counted. The CDR3: CATSDWQEPNTQYFFS.

Concerning this clonotype: An end of the junction does not agree with germline; a read error may underlie this. The J gene is TRBJ1-1, the V gene TRBV10-1; D is unclear. The CDR3 consists of 12 residues. Germline lookup yields CDR1 WNHNN and CDR2 SYGVQD (reference sequence). CDR3 amino acids: CASSGPGTEAFF. CDR3 DNA: TGCGCTAGCAGTGGTCCGGGAACTGAAGCTTTCTTT.

As regards this clonotype: The CDR3 does not close with the conserved phenylalanine or tryptophan, likely indicating a read error. The DNA is omitted, as the CDR3 cannot be located on it reliably, and the CDR3 follows TCRdb's listing. The chain recombines TRBV19 with TRBJ1-1. Both ends counted, the CDR3 spans 15 residues. Germline CDR1 reads LNHDA; CDR2 reads SQIVND (reference sequence). The CDR3 loop reads CASSIFTRGGAGGLQ.

V is TRBV7-6 and J is TRBJ2-1, with D hard to call. Germline assignment: CDR1 SGHVS and CDR2 FNYEAQ. This CDR3 has 13 amino acids. Trimming left V 1 base short and J 8 bases short, with 9 bases between. Here the CDR3 reads CASSLDGTHEQFF. CDR3 nucleotides: TGTGCCAGCAGCTTAGACGGCACCCATGAGCAGTTCTTC.

This sequence joins TRBV20-1 and TRBJ2-7; a weak D match, TRBD2 (5 bases). The length of the CDR3 is 16 residues. Trimming pared 6 bases from V and 4 bases from J, leaving 25 bases between. The germline V gene has CDR1 DFQATT and CDR2 SNEGSKA (reference sequence). CDR3 in amino acids: CSAARVDRGSGYEQYF. The CDR3 coding sequence is TGCAGTGCCGCGAGGGTAGATCGTGGAAGTGGGTACGAGCAGTACTTC.

A word on this clonotype: It may be a read error: a sequence one base away is much more abundant. The V and J genes are TRBV5-1 and TRBJ1-2; D gene ambiguous. The CDR3 sequence is 17 residues long. Per germline, CDR1 SGHRS and CDR2 YFSETQ. V was clipped by 0 bases and J by 6 bases, with 21 bases between them. CDR3 loop: CASSLGNRTARDHGYTF. Here the CDR3 DNA reads TGCGCCAGCAGCTTGGGAAACCGGACCGCGAGAGATCATGGCTACACCTTC.

This rearrangement joins TRBV20-1 to TRBJ1-1; D is unresolved. The CDR3 consists of 13 residues. Germline V gives CDR1 DFQATT, CDR2 SNEGSKA (reference sequence). V was trimmed by 5 bases and J by 4 bases, leaving 14 bases between them. In DNA form, the CDR3 reads TGCAGTGCTCCAAGGACCGAGGCCACTGAAGCTTTCTTT. Protein: CSAPRTEATEAFF.

The gene calls are TRBV7-2 and TRBJ1-1; D is unclear. V lost 5 bases, J lost 13 bases, and 26 bases lay in between. Germline V gene sequence: CDR1 SGHTA, CDR2 FQGNSA. The CDR3 consists of 15 residues. CDR3 loop: CASSRSNSPTTEHFF. CDR3 DNA sequence: TGTGCCAGCAGCAGATCCAACTCTCCAACCACTGAGCATTTCTTT. Based on the CDR3 plus reference TRBV7-2 and TRBJ1-1, the full variable domain is GAGVSQSPSNKVTEKGKDVELRCDPISGHTALYWYRQSLGQGLEFLIYFQGNSAPDKSGLPSDRFSAERTGGSVSTLTIQRTQQEDSAVYLCASSRSNSPTTEHFFGQGTRLTVV.

This clonotype was seen just once. Its ends do not fully match the called genes, so a read error is possible. This chain uses TRBV5-1 with TRBJ1-3, with D perhaps TRBD1 (5 bases). Germline V gene sequence: CDR1 SGHRS, CDR2 YFSETQ. This CDR3 contains 15 residues. CDR3 nucleotide sequence: TGCGCCGGCAGCTTAACGGGACTAGCGGGAAACACCATATATTTT. Residues: CAGSLTGLAGNTIYF.

The V call is TRBV7-2, the J call TRBJ2-3; D remains ambiguous. Trimming took off 5 bases at V and 13 bases at J, with 13 bases between the two ends. The V gene's germline CDR1 is SGHTA and CDR2 FQGNSA. This CDR3 contains 11 residues. CDR3 nucleotides: TGTGCCAGCAGCCACACACGCACCGAGTATTTT. It translates to CASSHTRTEYF.

This clonotype was seen just once. This CDR3 is CASSLVAPGIVYNSPLHF. CDR3 DNA: TGTGCCAGCAGCTTAGTAGCGCCAGGGATAGTCTATAATTCACCCCTCCACTTT. The chain employs TRBV7-2 and TRBJ1-6; perhaps TRBD1 as D (5 bases). V shed 1 base and J shed 3 bases, with 16 bases lying between them. The V gene's germline CDR1 is SGHTA and CDR2 FQGNSA. CDR3 length: 18 residues.

CDR3: CSGLGTGETQYF. CDR3 in DNA: TGCAGTGGACTTGGGACAGGGGAGACCCAGTACTTC. J is TRBJ2-5 and V is TRBV20-1; TRBD1 aligns across 9 bases. Trimming took 7 bases from V and 5 from J; bases not matched to a gene: 5. The CDR3 consists of 12 residues. Germline values: CDR1 DFQATT, CDR2 SNEGSKA (reference sequence).

The chain uses TRBV9 and TRBJ2-5; 9 nucleotides line up with TRBD2. V trimming: 2 bases; J trimming: 5 bases; junction bases outside the gene matches: 10. The CDR3 covers 16 residues. Looked up from germline, CDR1 is SGDLS and CDR2 is YYNGEE. This CDR3 reads CASSVRAGGIVETQYF. The CDR3 coding sequence is TGTGCCAGCAGCGTCCGAGCGGGGGGAATTGTGGAGACCCAGTACTTC.

V usage is TRBV7-9 and J usage is TRBJ1-1; weak D call: TRBD1 (6 bases). Germline V lookup: CDR1 SEHNR, CDR2 FQNEAQ (reference sequence). Trimming took off 7 bases at V and 8 bases at J, with 8 bases between the two ends. This CDR3 region has 10 residues. CDR3 in DNA: TGTGCCAGCACCGGGACAGAAGCTTTCTTT. Amino acid sequence: CASTGTEAFF.

A word on this clonotype: One base away lies a much larger clone, so this may be a sequencing read error. As the CDR3 is not closed by the conserved phenylalanine or tryptophan, this likely results from a read error. V gene TRBV5-1 combines with J gene TRBJ1-1, with D tentatively TRBD1 (5 bases). Trimming left V 0 bases short and J 1 base short, with 7 bases between. This CDR3 has 14 amino acids. Looked up from germline, CDR1 is SGHRS and CDR2 is YFSETQ. The CDR3 loop reads CASSLAGANTEAFL. DNA for the CDR3: TGCGCCAGCAGCTTGGCTGGGGCGAACACTGAAGCTTTCCTT.

This sequence joins TRBV7-9 and TRBJ2-1; possible D gene TRBD2, 7 bases. Trimming removed 5 bases from V and 12 bases from J, with 26 bases in between. Germline V CDR1 and CDR2: SEHNR, FQNEAQ (reference sequence). This CDR3 is 16 amino acids long. CDR3 in amino acids: CASSQVLGGGYFGQFF. CDR3 coding DNA: TGTGCCAGCAGCCAAGTTTTAGGGGGGGGTTACTTTGGGCAGTTCTTC.

The table lists this clonotype with a count of one. Since a much larger clone is just one base distant, this may be a read error. The genes are TRBV20-1 and TRBJ1-4; D is uncertain. The germline CDR1 and CDR2 sequences are DFQATT and SNEGSKA (reference sequence). The CDR3 covers 17 residues. As DNA, the CDR3 is TGCAGTGCTAGGGATCCCGCGGCCGGTGAAACTAATGAAGAACTGTTTTTT. Translation gives CSARDPAAGETNEELFF.